This is a list of T cell receptor beta chains from one sample in a study of T cells in Graves' hyperthyroidism and ophthalmopathy. MiXCR, applied by TCRdb to the multiplex PCR reads, yields one record per CDR3 protein. Of about 350,000 distinct CDR3 sequences in the sample, around 13% are singletons; the top ten hold 20% to 25%. The specimen sequenced was blood. These receptors were collected from a woman in her thirties with Graves' hyperthyroidism. Both conserved end residues are part of each CDR3. Clone size, where shown, is once, few, many, or a class for clones that have expanded.

>many|TRBV3-1|TRBJ2-3
CASSPRTGVSDTQYF
>-|TRBV5-6|TRBJ2-1
CASASPPADEQFF
>-|TRBV15|TRBJ2-1
CATSRDFGGVGYNEQFF
>many|TRBV6-1|TRBJ2-7
CASSEDHTVSYEQYF
>few|TRBV27|TRBJ1-4
CASRTSPTATNEKLFF
>many|TRBV6-1|TRBJ1-4
CASSEVWLGVGEKLFF
>many|TRBV6-2/TRBV6-3|TRBJ2-1
CASVDSGTSRNEQFF
>many|TRBV4-3|TRBJ2-1
CASSQDWSAANEQFF
>-|TRBV20-1|TRBJ1-4
CSIHSTNEKLFF
>many|TRBV20-1|TRBJ2-7
CSARLALSSGRVYEQYF
>many|TRBV6-1|TRBJ2-7
CASSERSGAEQYF
>-|TRBV15|TRBJ2-5
CATKLAGDPQETQYF
>-|TRBV10-1|TRBJ1-2
CASSASGSYGYTF
>many|TRBV7-2|TRBJ2-4
CASSQPGEGVNIQYF
>many|TRBV28|TRBJ2-3
CASSRTLAGGTDTQYF
>few|TRBV20-1|TRBJ2-7
CSASGLAGGLVYEQYF
>many|TRBV6-1|TRBJ1-1
CASSHGANTEAFF
>many|TRBV19|TRBJ1-4
CASSIEGATNEKLFF
>few|TRBV6-5|TRBJ2-1
CASSNRFYEQFF
>many|TRBV6-2/TRBV6-3|TRBJ2-1
CASSLGRGASSYNEQFF
>-|TRBV28|TRBJ1-5
CASRDPSQPQHF
>many|TRBV24-1|TRBJ1-2
CATSPSVRRDYGYTF
>-|TRBV7-2|TRBJ2-3
CASSLGHRRAGREADTQYF
>-|TRBV29-1|TRBJ2-5
CSVKDRANQETQYF
>many|TRBV2|TRBJ2-5
CASDRDQIETQYF
>many|TRBV12-3/TRBV12-4|TRBJ1-5
CASSPTETRQPQHF
>-|TRBV9|TRBJ2-7
CASSDRDRTSGEQYF
>few|TRBV6-1|TRBJ1-4
CASGSGLGLEKLFF
>few|TRBV6-2/TRBV6-3|TRBJ2-2
CATGTGDSTGELFF
>-|TRBV20-1|TRBJ2-7
CSASYREYSYEQYF
>few|TRBV12-3/TRBV12-4|TRBJ2-5
CASSLGRTGINQETQYF
>few|TRBV3-1|TRBJ2-6
CASSQGAAGANVLTF
>-|TRBV12-3/TRBV12-4|TRBJ1-1
CASSRPGTVNTEAFF
>many|TRBV28|TRBJ2-3
CASMGTSVPGRADTQYF
>-|TRBV7-3|TRBJ2-2
CASSLIPGDTGELFF
>few|TRBV28|TRBJ2-7
CASSLPRTGNSYEQYF
>many|TRBV7-9|TRBJ2-5
CASSAEGETQYF
>-|TRBV12-3/TRBV12-4|TRBJ2-5
CASRTTGLSETQYF
>many|TRBV28|TRBJ2-1
CASSPPFQGYNEQFF
>many|TRBV12-3/TRBV12-4|TRBJ1-1
CASSRVNTEAFF
>-|TRBV20-1|TRBJ1-1
CSARPDRGPYTEAFF
>-|TRBV7-4|TRBJ2-1
CASSLAFPLKRELSYNEQFF
>-|TRBV6-1|TRBJ1-1
CASSEADGTEAFF
>many|TRBV20-1|TRBJ2-7
CSARDLAGEWYEQYF
>-|TRBV20-1|TRBJ1-3
CSARGYDRGNTIYF
>-|TRBV20-1|TRBJ2-7
CSALGTSPIDLYEQYF
>few|TRBV18|TRBJ2-7
CASSPWGLLEQYF
>many|TRBV5-8|TRBJ2-7
CASSLGLASEQYF
>many|TRBV20-1|TRBJ2-5
CSARDSELALETQYF